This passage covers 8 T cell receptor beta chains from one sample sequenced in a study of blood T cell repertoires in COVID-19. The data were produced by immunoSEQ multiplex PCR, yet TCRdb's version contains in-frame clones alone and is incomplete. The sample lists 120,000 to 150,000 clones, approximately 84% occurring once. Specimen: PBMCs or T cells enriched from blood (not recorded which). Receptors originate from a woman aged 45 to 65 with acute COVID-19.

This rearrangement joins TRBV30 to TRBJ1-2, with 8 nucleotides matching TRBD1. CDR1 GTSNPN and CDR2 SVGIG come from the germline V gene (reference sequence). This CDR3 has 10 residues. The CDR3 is CAMDREGYTF. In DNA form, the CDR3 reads TGTGCAATGGACAGGGAAGGCTACACCTTC.

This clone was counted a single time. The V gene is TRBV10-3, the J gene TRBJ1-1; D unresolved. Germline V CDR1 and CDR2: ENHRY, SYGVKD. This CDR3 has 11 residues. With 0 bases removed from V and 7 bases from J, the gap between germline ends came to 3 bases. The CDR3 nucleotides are TGTGCCATCAGTGAGTCCGGTGAAGCTTTCTTT. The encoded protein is CAISESGEAFF.

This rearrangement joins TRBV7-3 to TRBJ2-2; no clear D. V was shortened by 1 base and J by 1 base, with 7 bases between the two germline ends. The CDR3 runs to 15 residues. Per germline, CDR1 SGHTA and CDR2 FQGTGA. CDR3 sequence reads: CASSLIGQNTGELFF. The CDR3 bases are TGTGCCAGCAGCTTAATTGGGCAGAACACCGGGGAGCTGTTTTTT. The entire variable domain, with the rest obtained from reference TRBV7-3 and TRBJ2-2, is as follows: GAGVSQTPSNKVTEKGKYVELRCDPISGHTALYWYRQSLGQGPEFLIYFQGTGAADDSGLPNDRFFAVRPEGSVSTLKIQRTERGDSAVYLCASSLIGQNTGELFFGEGSRLTVL.

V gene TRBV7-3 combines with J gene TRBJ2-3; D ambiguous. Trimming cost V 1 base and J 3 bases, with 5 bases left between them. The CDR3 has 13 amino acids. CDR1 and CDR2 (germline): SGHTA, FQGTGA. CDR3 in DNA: TGTGCCAGCAGCTTAATCCATACAGATACGCAGTATTTT. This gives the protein CASSLIHTDTQYF. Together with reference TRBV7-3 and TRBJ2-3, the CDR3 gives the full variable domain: GAGVSQTPSNKVTEKGKYVELRCDPISGHTALYWYRQSLGQGPEFLIYFQGTGAADDSGLPNDRFFAVRPEGSVSTLKIQRTERGDSAVYLCASSLIHTDTQYFGPGTRLTVL.

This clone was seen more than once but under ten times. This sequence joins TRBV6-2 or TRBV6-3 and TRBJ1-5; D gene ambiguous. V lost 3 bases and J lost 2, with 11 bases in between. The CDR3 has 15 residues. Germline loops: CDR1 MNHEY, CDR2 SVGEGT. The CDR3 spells CASSYGEEGNQPQHF. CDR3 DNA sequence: TGTGCCAGCAGTTATGGAGAAGAAGGCAATCAGCCCCAGCATTTT.

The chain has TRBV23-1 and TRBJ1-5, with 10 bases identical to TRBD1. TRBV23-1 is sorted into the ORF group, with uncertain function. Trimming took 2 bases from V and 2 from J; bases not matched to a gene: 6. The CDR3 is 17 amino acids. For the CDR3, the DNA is TGCGCCAGCAGTCAACCCAGACAGGGGGCTGGCAATCAGCCCCAGCATTTT. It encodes CASSQPRQGAGNQPQHF.

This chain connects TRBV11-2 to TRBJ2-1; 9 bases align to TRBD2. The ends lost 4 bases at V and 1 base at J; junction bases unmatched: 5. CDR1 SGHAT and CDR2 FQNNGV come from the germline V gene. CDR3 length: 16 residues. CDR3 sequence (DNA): TGTGCCAGCAGCTCTGTAGCGGGAGAGTCCTACAATGAGCAGTTCTTC. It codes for CASSSVAGESYNEQFF.

The chain's CDR3 is CASRLSRRNTEAFF. CDR3 coding DNA: TGCGCCAGCAGACTTTCTAGGAGGAACACTGAAGCTTTCTTT. J is TRBJ1-1 and V is TRBV10-2; no reliable D call. From germline, CDR1 is WSHSY and CDR2 SAAADI. The CDR3 is 14 residues long. The V end was cut by 6 bases, the J end by 1 base, with 12 bases between.